This T cell receptor beta chain was obtained from a study of cytomegalovirus exposure and HLA in healthy donors. Study as a whole: In an earlier analysis, around 120 million unique TCR beta sequences were found from 150 million to 200 million T cells.

CDR1 is WNHNN and CDR2 is SYGVQD in the germline V gene (reference sequence). V lost 4 bases, J lost 0 bases, and 0 bases stayed unmatched. The CDR3 consists of 15 residues. Notes on this clone: Its antigen is not known.

Study-wide points: Trimming of TCR beta V- and J-genes showed a link, identified in a later analysis, to a missense DCLRE1C variant. In a later analysis, TCR association rates varied by HLA locus: DRB1 most, HLA-C fewest. It was approximately 160 TCR beta chains that were listed as cytomegalovirus-associated.

Primers included in the PCR were 60 Vbeta and 13 Jbeta primers. TCRdb's table, derived via immunoSEQ multiplex PCR, lists solely in-frame clones and lacks some. The sample's table shows approximately 70,000 clones. This TCR derives from a woman in her forties in good health and CMV-seropositive. The rearrangement links TRBV10-1 to TRBJ1-6; 7 nucleotides line up with TRBD1. Sequencing was performed on PBMCs. The CDR3: CASSGDSSYNSPLHF. The CDR3 nucleotides are TGCGCCAGCAGTGGGGACAGCTCCTATAATTCACCCCTCCACTTT.